The 9 T cell receptor beta chains below were found in one sample sequenced in a study of T cells in localized non-small cell lung cancer. The repertoire was sequenced with immunoSEQ multiplex PCR; TCRdb's copy has only in-frame clones and lacks some. The data contain approximately 17,000 clones, over 75% of them singletons. The source material was peripheral blood, sampled before any cancer treatment. These receptors all come from a male donor older than 55 with stage I lung adenocarcinoma.

This clone showed up just a few times. The rearrangement links TRBV7-2 to TRBJ2-5; a possible D gene is TRBD2 (6 bases). Between the trimmed V and J ends, which lost 5 bases and 1 base, there was a span of 11 bases. Germline V CDR1 and CDR2: SGHTA, FQGNSA. The CDR3 runs 14 residues. The CDR3 spells CASSLQRAQETQYF. For the CDR3, the DNA is TGTGCCAGCAGCCTACAGCGGGCCCAAGAGACCCAGTACTTC. The complete variable domain, with remaining parts taken from reference TRBV7-2 and TRBJ2-5, reads GAGVSQSPSNKVTEKGKDVELRCDPISGHTALYWYRQSLGQGLEFLIYFQGNSAPDKSGLPSDRFSAERTGGSVSTLTIQRTQQEDSAVYLCASSLQRAQETQYFGPGTRLLVL.

The chain is built from TRBV30 and TRBJ1-5; D ambiguous. Germline assignment: CDR1 GTSNPN and CDR2 SVGIG (reference sequence). The germline V and J ends were trimmed by 2 bases and 0 bases, with 11 bases remaining between them. The CDR3 totals 15 residues. CDR3 protein: CAWSLSGYSNQPQHF. The CDR3 nucleotides read TGTGCCTGGAGTCTGAGCGGTTATAGCAATCAGCCCCAGCATTTT.

This rearrangement joins TRBV18 to TRBJ2-6; D gene unclear. The CDR3 has 14 amino acids. Germline CDR1 KGHSH, CDR2 LQKENI. The CDR3 reads CASDKYSGANVLTF. The CDR3 nucleotides read TGTGCTTCGGATAAGTACTCTGGGGCCAACGTCCTGACTTTC.

V is TRBV11-3 and J is TRBJ2-3, with TRBD2 identical over 9 bases. The CDR3 is 15 residues long. Germline CDR1 reads SGHNT; CDR2 reads YENEEA. J gave up 5 bases and V 1 base, and 4 bases lay outside the gene matches. CDR3 amino acids: CASSLGSGSIDTQYF. In nucleotides, the CDR3 is TGTGCCAGCAGCTTAGGTAGCGGGAGTATAGATACGCAGTATTTT.

The rearrangement links TRBV6-1 to TRBJ1-1; TRBD1 agrees at 8 bases. This CDR3 has 15 amino acids. Germline V gene lookup returns CDR1 MNHNS and CDR2 SASEGT. V shed 5 bases and J 3 bases; nucleotides not matched to a gene: 8. The CDR3 loop reads CASSPQQGVHTEAFF. DNA of the CDR3: TGTGCCAGCAGTCCTCAACAGGGGGTCCACACTGAAGCTTTCTTT.

In DNA, the CDR3 is TGTGCCAGCAGTTTAGCTAGCGGGAGGGCAGATACGCAGTATTTT. It is translated as CASSLASGRADTQYF. The J gene is TRBJ2-3, the V gene TRBV28, with TRBD2 matching 12 bases. The CDR3 consists of 15 residues. The germline CDR1 and CDR2 sequences are MDHEN and SYDVKM. J lost 4 bases, V lost 2 bases, and 1 base had no gene match.

The V gene is TRBV10-2, the J gene TRBJ2-7; either TRBD1 or TRBD2 may fit D (5 bases each). The germline V gene has CDR1 WSHSY and CDR2 SAAADI. The CDR3 runs to 15 residues. Trimming left V 6 bases short and J 5 bases short, with 20 bases between. CDR3: CASSPLIAGDHEQYF. Written as DNA, the CDR3 is TGCGCCAGCAGCCCTCTCATCGCCGGGGACCACGAGCAGTACTTC.

The chain employs TRBV11-2 and TRBJ2-6, with D possibly matching TRBD2 (5 bases). The V gene's germline CDR1 is SGHAT and CDR2 FQNNGV. The CDR3 sequence is 15 residues long. The V gene lost 5 bases and the J gene lost 1 base, with 9 bases spanning the gap. CDR3 sequence: CASSPGYSGANVLTF. The CDR3 DNA is TGTGCCAGCAGCCCGGGATATTCTGGGGCCAACGTCCTGACTTTC.

The chain has TRBV19 and TRBJ1-2, with a weak D call TRBD1 (5 bases). V was cut by 4 bases and J by 8 bases, with 14 bases left in between. The CDR3 has 13 amino acids. Germline V gene lookup returns CDR1 LNHDA and CDR2 SQIVND (reference sequence). CDR3 DNA: TGTGCCAGTAGTAGAGACAGTCGGTACGGCTACACCTTC. Translating it yields CASSRDSRYGYTF.